Listed below are T cell receptor beta chains from one sample, sequenced in a study of blood T cell repertoires in COVID-19. TCRdb's table, derived via immunoSEQ multiplex PCR, lists solely in-frame clones and lacks some. There are tens of thousands of clones in the sample; roughly 80% occur only once, and about 30% lies in the top ten. Source material: peripheral blood. These receptors were collected from a man between 65 and 80 years old with acute or convalescent COVID-19. CDR3s include the opening cysteine and the closing phenylalanine or tryptophan. The order of the fields is CDR3 protein, V gene, clone size, J gene. Clone size is given for some rows only: seen once, a few or many times, or a class if the clone is expanded.

CDR3 protein: CASSEAGLSEAFF
V gene: TRBV6-1
clone size: -
J gene: TRBJ1-1

CDR3 protein: CASSEGGLAVVEQFF
V gene: TRBV9
clone size: -
J gene: TRBJ2-1

CDR3 protein: CASSSGHEKLFF
V gene: TRBV19
clone size: -
J gene: TRBJ1-4

CDR3 protein: CASSMRARDIYEQYF
V gene: TRBV19
clone size: -
J gene: TRBJ2-7

CDR3 protein: CASSSVQGQGSWDEQYF
V gene: TRBV7-9
clone size: -
J gene: TRBJ2-7

CDR3 protein: CAWSVGQQNQPQHF
V gene: TRBV30
clone size: -
J gene: TRBJ1-5

CDR3 protein: CASSALTGIGDQPQHF
V gene: TRBV5-6
clone size: -
J gene: TRBJ1-5

CDR3 protein: CASSYSGGSNTGELFF
V gene: TRBV6-5
clone size: few
J gene: TRBJ2-2

CDR3 protein: CASSSTTSGGQETQYF
V gene: TRBV5-1
clone size: -
J gene: TRBJ2-5

CDR3 protein: CACSRRASGKDEQFF
V gene: TRBV30
clone size: -
J gene: TRBJ2-1

CDR3 protein: CASSESPSTSGNEQFF
V gene: TRBV5-6
clone size: -
J gene: TRBJ2-1

CDR3 protein: CASSFSSGSMYEQYF
V gene: TRBV7-2
clone size: -
J gene: TRBJ2-7

CDR3 protein: CASSLPRGTSGSPGELFF
V gene: TRBV4-1
clone size: -
J gene: TRBJ2-2

CDR3 protein: CASSQRNVGDSGQHPYNEQFF
V gene: TRBV4-1
clone size: once
J gene: TRBJ2-1

CDR3 protein: CASSLTPTGMNTEAFF
V gene: TRBV7-3
clone size: -
J gene: TRBJ1-1

CDR3 protein: CASSTPVRGTGEQYF
V gene: TRBV19
clone size: -
J gene: TRBJ2-7

CDR3 protein: CASSRQVRYEQYF
V gene: TRBV3-1/TRBV3-2
clone size: -
J gene: TRBJ2-7

CDR3 protein: CASSMDRQGVADTQYF
V gene: TRBV19
clone size: -
J gene: TRBJ2-3

CDR3 protein: CASSPGTSNEQFF
V gene: TRBV13
clone size: -
J gene: TRBJ2-1

CDR3 protein: CASKAGGRDTGELFF
V gene: TRBV7-9
clone size: -
J gene: TRBJ2-2

CDR3 protein: CASSSTQGNIGELFF
V gene: TRBV5-1
clone size: once
J gene: TRBJ2-2

CDR3 protein: CAGGQGTDTQYF
V gene: TRBV5-4
clone size: -
J gene: TRBJ2-3

CDR3 protein: CASNGAKSLYEQYF
V gene: TRBV23-1
clone size: -
J gene: TRBJ2-7

CDR3 protein: CASSQVNTPRSEQYF
V gene: TRBV3-1/TRBV3-2
clone size: few
J gene: TRBJ2-7

CDR3 protein: CARQGSTLPDTQYF
V gene: TRBV30
clone size: -
J gene: TRBJ2-3

CDR3 protein: CATGKGGEYYEQYF
V gene: TRBV24-1
clone size: -
J gene: TRBJ2-7

CDR3 protein: CASSLVIGQGEQYF
V gene: TRBV5-1
clone size: few
J gene: TRBJ2-7

CDR3 protein: CASSEGWGRGFQETQYF
V gene: TRBV10-1
clone size: -
J gene: TRBJ2-5

CDR3 protein: CASSEVSQGSRAFF
V gene: TRBV2
clone size: -
J gene: TRBJ1-1

CDR3 protein: CASSPQITDTQYF
V gene: TRBV7-3
clone size: -
J gene: TRBJ2-3

CDR3 protein: CASTPRLAGEADTQYF
V gene: TRBV7-9
clone size: -
J gene: TRBJ2-3

CDR3 protein: CASSSPSGSEQYF
V gene: TRBV6-6
clone size: -
J gene: TRBJ2-7

CDR3 protein: CASSGTDYGYTF
V gene: TRBV28
clone size: -
J gene: TRBJ1-2

CDR3 protein: CASKPELGQETQYF
V gene: TRBV6-5
clone size: -
J gene: TRBJ2-5

CDR3 protein: CASSREDRGEQYF
V gene: TRBV28
clone size: -
J gene: TRBJ2-7

CDR3 protein: CASRAGEETQYF
V gene: TRBV6-6
clone size: -
J gene: TRBJ2-5

CDR3 protein: CASSYTPERPSTDTQYF
V gene: TRBV6-2/TRBV6-3
clone size: -
J gene: TRBJ2-3

CDR3 protein: CASRSDRVGEQYF
V gene: TRBV6-6
clone size: -
J gene: TRBJ2-7

CDR3 protein: CASSYGRDWKYEQYF
V gene: TRBV7-9
clone size: -
J gene: TRBJ2-7

CDR3 protein: CASRFSAGGNNEQFF
V gene: TRBV5-1
clone size: -
J gene: TRBJ2-1

CDR3 protein: CSASFIDSNEKLFF
V gene: TRBV20-1
clone size: once
J gene: TRBJ1-4

CDR3 protein: CANGESSYNSPLHF
V gene: TRBV2
clone size: -
J gene: TRBJ1-6